This T cell receptor (beta chain) derives from a study of control samples from healthy donors and cancer patients. Generated by immunoSEQ multiplex PCR, the TCRdb table keeps only in-frame clones and is missing some. The sample shows around 130,000 clones, over 75% of them seen only once. Germline V lookup: CDR1 SGHTA, CDR2 FQGTGA. Trimming left V 1 base short and J 3 bases short, with 12 bases between. The CDR3 runs 15 residues. The clonotype was recovered from a man aged 50 to 59 in good health. The specimen sequenced was blood. The genes are TRBV7-3 and TRBJ2-5; D perhaps matches TRBD1 (5 bases). The CDR3 sequence is CASSLMGGAEETQYF. For the CDR3, the DNA is TGTGCCAGCAGCTTAATGGGTGGGGCTGAAGAGACCCAGTACTTC.